The 27 T cell receptor beta chains below all came from one sample that was sequenced in a study of T cells in Graves' hyperthyroidism and ophthalmopathy. There were TCR beta CDR3 regions amplified from RNA transcripts. A set of HTBI primers served as the primers for a first-round RT-PCR of the TCR CDR3. TCRdb recomputed calls from the multiplex PCR reads with MiXCR, one row per CDR3 protein. The sample has 500,000 to 600,000 distinct CDR3 sequences; just under 20% are singletons. The sample was blood. The receptors shown here come from a man between 35 and 55 years old with Graves' ophthalmopathy.

The rearrangement joins TRBV7-9 to TRBJ2-5, with 8 bases lining up with TRBD1. The ends lost 2 bases at V and 8 bases at J; junction bases unmatched: 13. Germline lookup yields CDR1 SEHNR and CDR2 FQNEAQ (reference sequence). CDR3 length: 16 residues. The CDR3 spells CASSLPQTGVVVTQYF. In DNA form, the CDR3 reads TGTGCCAGCAGCTTACCCCAGACAGGGGTAGTCGTAACCCAGTACTTC.

The table lists this clonotype with a few counts. V is TRBV12-3 or TRBV12-4 and J is TRBJ1-5; possible D gene TRBD1, 5 bases. Trimming removed 8 bases from V and 3 bases from J, with 14 bases in between. The CDR3 has 14 residues. CDR3 sequence reads: CASSNRDPNQPQHF. Here the CDR3 DNA reads TGTGCCAGCTCTAACCGGGACCCCAATCAGCCCCAGCATTTT.

This clonotype was seen at least ten times. CDR3 sequence reads: CASFTWAGATYEQYF. DNA for the CDR3: TGTGCCAGCTTCACATGGGCGGGAGCTACCTACGAGCAGTACTTC. V is TRBV28 and J is TRBJ2-7; TRBD2 agrees at 7 bases. Germline-derived CDR1 and CDR2 are MDHEN and SYDVKM. The ends lost 8 bases at V and 2 bases at J; junction bases unmatched: 12. The CDR3 consists of 15 residues.

This chain links TRBV2 with TRBJ2-5, with TRBD2 matching over 14 bases. The CDR3 sequence is 16 residues long. V was pared by 7 bases and J by 4 bases, with 8 bases of the junction left unmatched. CDR1 is SNHLY, CDR2 FYNNEI, per germline. The CDR3 here is CASKGLAGAGGETQYF. In nucleotides, the CDR3 is TGTGCCAGCAAGGGACTAGCGGGAGCGGGAGGAGAGACCCAGTACTTC.

The rearrangement links TRBV15 to TRBJ1-6; D is unclear. The CDR3 totals 15 residues. Germline values: CDR1 LNHNV, CDR2 YYDKDF (reference sequence). With 0 bases removed from V and 7 bases from J, the gap between germline ends came to 10 bases. The CDR3 DNA follows: TGTGCCACCAGCAGAGATCGCAGTACGAATTCACCCCTCCACTTT. Its protein product is CATSRDRSTNSPLHF.

The rearrangement links TRBV20-1 to TRBJ2-1; TRBD2 aligns across 8 bases. CDR1 and CDR2 (germline): DFQATT, SNEGSKA (reference sequence). V lost 4 bases, J lost 8 bases, and 13 bases stayed unmatched. CDR3 size: 15 residues. This CDR3 is CSAMRPGLGLYEQFF. The DNA of the CDR3 is TGCAGTGCTATGCGTCCGGGACTAGGTCTCTATGAGCAGTTCTTC.

This clonotype was found many times. This sequence joins TRBV3-1 and TRBJ2-3; 8 bases line up with TRBD1. Germline values: CDR1 LGHDT, CDR2 YNNKEL (reference sequence). The ends lost 0 bases at V and 6 bases at J; junction bases unmatched: 8. CDR3 length: 16 residues. This CDR3 is CASSQDRDRPLDTQYF. DNA of the CDR3: TGTGCCAGCAGCCAAGATCGGGACAGGCCCTTGGATACGCAGTATTTT.

This clonotype occurred many times. The chain joins TRBV11-1 to TRBJ1-1, with a possible D match to TRBD1 (6 bases). Germline values: CDR1 SGHAT, CDR2 FQDESV (reference sequence). CDR3 size: 15 residues. Trimming removed 6 bases at V and 1 base at J, with 15 bases between. CDR3 DNA: TGTGCCAGCAGATCCGATGGAGGGGGGAACACTGAAGCTTTCTTT. This gives the protein CASRSDGGGNTEAFF.

This clonotype has at least ten counts. The chain links TRBV7-2 to TRBJ1-1; TRBD1 might be the D (5 bases). Germline CDR1 is SGHTA and CDR2 is FQGNSA. Trimming left V 1 base short and J 6 bases short, with 12 bases between. The CDR3 extends over 14 amino acids. The CDR3 region is CASSLGVLGAEAFF. The CDR3 DNA reads TGTGCCAGCAGCTTAGGGGTTTTAGGGGCTGAAGCTTTCTTT.

CDR3 sequence reads: CASSQAWGETQYF. The CDR3 DNA reads TGCGCCAGCAGCCAGGCTTGGGGGGAGACCCAGTACTTC. The chain links TRBV4-1 to TRBJ2-5; D may be TRBD1 or TRBD2 (5 bases each). Germline CDR1 and CDR2: MGHRA and YSYEKL. The CDR3 consists of 13 residues. V was cut by 3 bases and J by 5 bases, with 10 bases left in between.

Details on this clonotype: This could be a read error, since a much larger clone is one nucleotide away. J is TRBJ2-7 and V is TRBV28, with D maybe TRBD2 (5 bases). CDR1 and CDR2 (germline): MDHEN, SYDVKM. The CDR3 spans 15 residues. The CDR3 bases are TGTGCCGGCAGCAACGCGGGCCTTAGCTCCTACGAGCAGTACTTC. It translates to CAGSNAGLSSYEQYF. The whole variable domain, filled in from reference TRBV28 and TRBJ2-7, reads DVKVTQSSRYLVKRTGEKVFLECVQDMDHENMFWYRQDPGLGLRLIYFSYDVKMKEKGDIPEGYSVSREKKERFSLILESASTNQTSMYLCAGSNAGLSSYEQYFGPGTRLTVT.

J is TRBJ2-2 and V is TRBV12-3 or TRBV12-4; 7 bases are shared with TRBD2. Losses at the gene ends were 7 bases for V and 5 bases for J; bases not matched to a gene: 13. CDR3 length equals 16 residues. This CDR3 is CASNLASRGGTGELFF. The CDR3 DNA sequence: TGTGCCAGCAACTTAGCAAGTCGCGGGGGAACCGGGGAGCTGTTTTTT.

A remark on this clonotype: Being one base from a much bigger clone, this may be a read error. This chain uses TRBV28 with TRBJ2-5; the match to TRBD2 covers 9 bases. Germline trimming cut 6 bases from V and 5 bases from J; bases unmatched to any gene: 13. CDR1 is MDHEN, CDR2 SYDVKM, per germline. The CDR3 has 16 residues. The CDR3 region has the DNA TGTGCCAGCAGCCCGAAATTAGCGGGAGTCGGGGAGACCCAGTACTTC. This sequence encodes CASSPKLAGVGETQYF.

Notes on this clonotype: This clone may be a read error of a much larger clone one base away. Lacking the conserved final phenylalanine or tryptophan, this CDR3 likely reflects a read error. The chain links TRBV7-8 to TRBJ2-3; D may match TRBD1 or TRBD2 (5 bases each). The CDR3 length is 16 residues. Trimming stripped 5 bases from V and 5 bases from J, with 20 bases between. From germline, CDR1 is SGHVS and CDR2 FQNEAQ. The CDR3 DNA follows: TGTGCCAGCAGCCCACGAGATGGGGGTCGGGAAGATACGCAGTATATT. Translating it yields CASSPRDGGREDTQYI.

There are a few counts of this clonotype. The chain links TRBV7-2 to TRBJ1-5, with 9 bases fitting TRBD1. Per germline, CDR1 SGHTA and CDR2 FQGNSA. The trim removed 5 bases at V and 6 bases at J, leaving 8 bases unmatched. The CDR3 runs 15 residues. The chain's CDR3 is CASSRETGGSQPQHF. CDR3 bases: TGTGCCAGCAGCCGAGAGACAGGGGGTAGTCAGCCCCAGCATTTT.

Comments on this clonotype: This may stem from a read error, because a much larger clone lies one nucleotide away. This chain connects TRBV20-1 to TRBJ1-2; 7 bases fit TRBD1. The CDR3 sequence is 12 residues long. Germline V gene sequence: CDR1 DFQATT, CDR2 SNEGSKA (reference sequence). The CDR3 protein is CSASQGNYGHTF. As DNA, the CDR3 is TGCAGTGCTTCACAGGGGAACTATGGCCACACCTTC.

This clonotype was recorded at least ten times. This chain connects TRBV28 to TRBJ2-1, with a tentative D call TRBD1 (6 bases). V lost 2 bases and J lost 3, with 20 bases in between. CDR1 is MDHEN, CDR2 SYDVKM, per germline. This CDR3 comprises 18 residues. DNA for the CDR3: TGTGCCAGCAGTTTAACCCCTCTCACAGGGTTCTACTACAATGAGCAGTTCTTC. Amino acid sequence: CASSLTPLTGFYYNEQFF.

In this sample, this clonotype turned up many times. The chain uses TRBV30 and TRBJ1-5; a weak D match, TRBD1 (5 bases). This CDR3 is 13 amino acids long. Germline-derived CDR1 and CDR2 are GTSNPN and SVGIG (reference sequence). V lost 1 base to trimming and J lost 11 bases, with 15 bases between them. In nucleotides, the CDR3 is TGTGCCTGGAGTGGATTGGCAGGGCAGGCCCAGCATTTT. This gives the protein CAWSGLAGQAQHF.

The V gene is TRBV28, the J gene TRBJ2-2, with D uncertain. The CDR3 spans 14 residues. Trimming took off 8 bases at V and 0 bases at J, with 10 bases between the two ends. Germline assignment: CDR1 MDHEN and CDR2 SYDVKM. CDR3 sequence reads: CASYRASNTGELFF. CDR3 DNA sequence: TGTGCCAGCTACCGGGCGTCGAACACCGGGGAGCTGTTTTTT.

The chain couples TRBV19 to TRBJ2-1; TRBD2 matches at 9 bases. Unmatched junction bases numbered 4, after V lost 4 bases and J lost 6 bases. The germline V gene has CDR1 LNHDA and CDR2 SQIVND (reference sequence). The CDR3 covers 14 residues. Here the CDR3 reads CASSRETSGNEQFF. For the CDR3, the DNA is TGTGCCAGTAGTAGGGAGACTAGCGGCAATGAGCAGTTCTTC.

The chain employs TRBV6-5 and TRBJ2-1; 12 bases are a match to TRBD2. The CDR3 sequence is 15 residues long. The junction had 4 bases not matched to a gene; V was cut back by 2 bases and J by 8 bases. Per the germline V gene, CDR1 is MNHEY and CDR2 is SVGAGI. The chain's CDR3 is CASSYPGLAGYEQFF. Here the CDR3 DNA reads TGTGCCAGCAGTTACCCCGGACTAGCGGGGTATGAGCAGTTCTTC.

This clonotype has just a few counts. The V call is TRBV5-1, the J call TRBJ2-5; the D gene is possibly TRBD2 (6 bases). Germline CDR1 is SGHRS and CDR2 is YFSETQ. The ends were cut back, 0 bases at V and 4 bases at J, with 10 bases in the middle. CDR3 length equals 14 residues. This CDR3 reads CASSLAGSVETQYF. The CDR3 DNA sequence: TGCGCCAGCAGCTTGGCCGGGAGCGTAGAGACCCAGTACTTC.

J is TRBJ1-2 and V is TRBV15; 9 bases align to TRBD1. Looked up from germline, CDR1 is LNHNV and CDR2 is YYDKDF (reference sequence). V was clipped by 6 bases and J by 1 base; unmatched bases: 9. CDR3 length equals 16 residues. The CDR3 protein is CATSQDRGFGNYGYTF. Written as DNA, the CDR3 is TGTGCCACCAGTCAAGACAGGGGGTTTGGTAACTATGGCTACACCTTC. Looking up the rest from reference TRBV15 and TRBJ1-2 gives the full variable domain: DAMVIQNPRYQVTQFGKPVTLSCSQTLNHNVMYWYQQKSSQAPKLLFHYYDKDFNNEADTPDNFQSRRPNTSFCFLDIRSPGLGDTAMYLCATSQDRGFGNYGYTFGSGTRLTVV.

The rearrangement links TRBV27 to TRBJ1-4; D may be TRBD1 (5 bases). V gave up 6 bases and J gave up 12 bases, with 17 bases separating them. Germline CDR1 is MNHEY and CDR2 is SMNVEV (reference sequence). The CDR3 loop spans 13 amino acids. The CDR3 protein is CASSRGGRSELFF. Here the CDR3 DNA reads TGTGCCAGCAGCCGGGGGGGAAGGTCCGAACTGTTTTTT.

This clonotype was counted a few times. The genes are TRBV6-1 and TRBJ2-7; 10 bases fit TRBD1. The germline V gene encodes CDR1 MNHNS and CDR2 SASEGT. The CDR3 extends over 16 amino acids. Trimming at V came to 3 bases and at J to 6 bases, leaving 11 bases not matched to a gene. CDR3 sequence: CASSDTGTGERGEQYF. The CDR3 DNA follows: TGTGCCAGCAGTGATACCGGGACAGGGGAGAGGGGCGAGCAGTACTTC.

Ten or more counts support this clonotype. The chain combines TRBV5-1 with TRBJ1-2; D uncertain. There are 13 residues in the CDR3. Germline V gene lookup returns CDR1 SGHRS and CDR2 YFSETQ. Trimming took 0 bases from V and 6 from J, leaving 9 bases between them. CDR3 DNA: TGCGCCAGCAGCTTGGGGGCGGAGGATGGCTACACCTTC. Its protein is CASSLGAEDGYTF.

This clonotype was seen only a few times. CDR3 in DNA: TGCAGCGTTGACACTCCGGACAGGGAACATGATACGCAGTATTTT. This encodes CSVDTPDREHDTQYF. V gene TRBV29-1 combines with J gene TRBJ2-3; 8 bases line up with TRBD1. The CDR3 extends over 15 amino acids. CDR1 and CDR2 (germline): SQVTM, ANQGSEA. V shed 3 bases, J shed 6 bases, and the junction held 11 bases outside the gene matches.